Below are 27 T cell receptor beta chains sequenced from a single sample in a study of cytomegalovirus exposure and HLA in healthy donors. The data were produced by immunoSEQ multiplex PCR, yet TCRdb's version contains in-frame clones alone and is incomplete. This table holds 200,000 to 250,000 clones, over 65% found once. Sequenced material: PBMCs. The receptor source for this set is a woman aged 18-29 years in good health and CMV-seronegative.

V and J are TRBV5-6 and TRBJ2-7; a possible D gene is TRBD1 (7 bases). Trimming pared 4 bases from V and 1 base from J, leaving 12 bases between. Per the germline V gene, CDR1 is SGHDT and CDR2 is YYEEEE. This CDR3 is built from 14 residues. CDR3 protein: CASSRGTVSYEQYF. The CDR3 DNA reads as TGTGCCAGCAGCCGCGGGACAGTGTCCTACGAGCAGTACTTC.

V usage is TRBV7-9 and J usage is TRBJ1-2; a weak D match, TRBD1 (6 bases). CDR3 length equals 13 residues. V dropped 5 bases and J dropped 6 bases, with 13 bases sitting between them. The V gene's germline CDR1 is SEHNR and CDR2 FQNEAQ (reference sequence). CDR3 in DNA: TGTGCCAGCAGCCTCAGGGGATCCGATGGCTACACCTTC. It yields the protein CASSLRGSDGYTF.

The rearrangement joins TRBV2 to TRBJ1-4; unclear D gene. The CDR3 consists of 11 residues. Germline CDR1 SNHLY, CDR2 FYNNEI. Trimming pared 7 bases from V and 5 bases from J, leaving 5 bases between. CDR3 nucleotide sequence: TGTGCCAGCAAGGCGAATGAAAAACTGTTTTTT. It specifies CASKANEKLFF.

The chain links TRBV23-1 to TRBJ2-7; D unclear. TRBV23-1 is an ORF, and what it does is uncertain. The CDR3 runs to 13 residues. The V end was cut by 4 bases, the J end by 0 bases, with 7 bases between. The CDR3 is CASSRRVSYEQYF. As DNA, the CDR3 is TGCGCCAGCAGTCGCCGGGTCTCCTACGAGCAGTACTTC.

This clone was counted between two and nine times. CDR3 in amino acids: CASSMYTSPTGSSGNTIYF. The CDR3 nucleotides are TGTGCCAGTAGTATGTACACCTCCCCGACAGGGAGTTCTGGAAACACCATATATTTT. The chain couples TRBV19 to TRBJ1-3; TRBD1 matches at 7 bases. V lost 3 bases, J lost 1 base, and 15 bases stayed unmatched. The length of the CDR3 is 19 residues. Germline CDR1 LNHDA, CDR2 SQIVND (reference sequence).

This clone came up a few times. The rearrangement joins TRBV7-2 to TRBJ1-2, with D perhaps TRBD1 (5 bases). V dropped 5 bases and J dropped 4 bases, with 17 bases sitting between them. The CDR3 covers 15 residues. Germline CDR1 reads SGHTA; CDR2 reads FQGNSA. The CDR3 sequence is CASSRIGASTYGYTF. CDR3 nucleotide sequence: TGTGCCAGCAGCAGAATAGGGGCCAGCACCTATGGCTACACCTTC.

CDR3 protein: CSARANEKLFF. CDR3 coding DNA: TGCAGCGCCAGGGCTAATGAAAAACTGTTTTTT. This chain connects TRBV29-1 to TRBJ1-4; the D gene is possibly TRBD1 (5 bases). Germline CDR1 and CDR2: SQVTM and ANQGSEA. Trimming removed 7 bases at V and 3 bases at J, with 6 bases between. The CDR3 loop spans 11 amino acids. Using reference TRBV29-1 and TRBJ1-4 for the parts outside the CDR3, the full variable domain is SAVISQKPSRDICQRGTSLTIQCQVDSQVTMMFWYRQQPGQSLTLIATANQGSEATYESGFVIDKFPISRPNLTFSTLTVSNMSPEDSSIYLCSARANEKLFFGSGTQLSVL.

The CDR3 DNA is TGTGCCAGCAGCCTGGGGACAGATCAAGAGACCCAGTACTTC. It yields the protein CASSLGTDQETQYF. The V call is TRBV9, the J call TRBJ2-5; 7 bases map to TRBD1. The V gene end was trimmed by 4 bases and the J gene end by 2 bases; junction bases not matched to a gene: 5. Germline assignment: CDR1 SGDLS and CDR2 YYNGEE. This CDR3 spans 14 amino acids.

This clone has only a few counts. The chain has TRBV29-1 and TRBJ1-2; D call uncertain. Germline V gene lookup returns CDR1 SQVTM and CDR2 ANQGSEA. Trimming took off 7 bases at V and 6 bases at J, with 12 bases between the two ends. The CDR3 loop spans 11 amino acids. CDR3 region: CSAPGGDGYTF. As DNA, the CDR3 is TGCAGCGCCCCGGGCGGGGATGGCTACACCTTC. Variable domain in full (rest from reference TRBV29-1 and TRBJ1-2): SAVISQKPSRDICQRGTSLTIQCQVDSQVTMMFWYRQQPGQSLTLIATANQGSEATYESGFVIDKFPISRPNLTFSTLTVSNMSPEDSSIYLCSAPGGDGYTFGSGTRLTVV.

The chain couples TRBV5-1 to TRBJ2-4; 11 bases fit TRBD2. The V and J ends lost 4 bases and 9 bases, in that order; junction bases with no gene match: 6. The CDR3 runs to 14 residues. Germline V lookup: CDR1 SGHRS, CDR2 YFSETQ. CDR3 region: CASSVGTSGGIQYF. As DNA, the CDR3 is TGCGCCAGCAGCGTCGGGACTAGCGGCGGCATTCAGTACTTC.

The V call is TRBV18, the J call TRBJ1-1; TRBD1 aligns across 8 bases. Trimming cost V 4 bases and J 5 bases; bases outside gene matches: 6. Germline V CDR1 and CDR2: KGHSH, LQKENI. This CDR3 has 14 amino acids. The CDR3 sequence is CASSQLQGETEAFF. In DNA, the CDR3 is TGTGCCAGCTCACAACTACAGGGGGAAACTGAAGCTTTCTTT. Full variable domain (remainder filled in from reference TRBV18 and TRBJ1-1): NAGVMQNPRHLVRRRGQEARLRCSPMKGHSHVYWYRQLPEEGLKFMVYLQKENIIDESGMPKERFSAEFPKEGPSILRIQQVVRGDSAAYFCASSQLQGETEAFFGQGTRLTVV.

CDR3 bases: TGTGCCAGCAGATTCCTGGGGGGGGAGAACGAGCAGTACTTC. It yields the protein CASRFLGGENEQYF. The rearrangement uses TRBV27 and TRBJ2-7, with 7 nucleotides matching TRBD2. CDR1 MNHEY and CDR2 SMNVEV come from the germline V gene (reference sequence). This CDR3 has 14 amino acids. The V gene end was trimmed by 6 bases and the J gene end by 5 bases; junction bases not matched to a gene: 10.

V and J are TRBV6-5 and TRBJ1-4; no reliable D call. The CDR3 contains 14 residues. Germline CDR1 and CDR2: MNHEY and SVGAGI. The V end was cut by 5 bases, the J end by 8 bases, with 15 bases between. Here the CDR3 reads CASSPDLRGEKLFF. CDR3 nucleotides: TGTGCCAGCAGTCCGGACCTCCGAGGGGAAAAACTGTTTTTT.

CDR3 nucleotide sequence: TGTGCCAGCAGCCTCTCCGGGACGACCGCGGCTGGAAACACCATATATTTT. This translates into CASSLSGTTAAGNTIYF. V and J are TRBV4-2 and TRBJ1-3, with D tentatively TRBD1 (5 bases). The germline V and J ends were trimmed by 4 bases and 2 bases, with 18 bases remaining between them. Germline V gives CDR1 LGHNA, CDR2 YNFKEQ. The CDR3 is 17 residues long.

The CDR3 loop reads CASSLSQGYEQYF. CDR3 nucleotides: TGCGCCAGCAGCTTGAGTCAGGGCTACGAGCAGTACTTC. The J gene is TRBJ2-7, the V gene TRBV5-1; TRBD1 might be the D (5 bases). The CDR3 is 13 amino acids. V lost 1 base to trimming and J lost 3 bases, with 8 bases between them. The germline V gene encodes CDR1 SGHRS and CDR2 YFSETQ.

J is TRBJ1-3 and V is TRBV5-6, with no clear D. The CDR3 contains 14 residues. Germline-derived CDR1 and CDR2 are SGHDT and YYEEEE. V lost 4 bases, J lost 7 bases, and 15 bases lay in between. The CDR3 DNA sequence: TGTGCCAGCAGCCCCACGGTTCAACGTAACACCATATATTTT. Translation: CASSPTVQRNTIYF.

This rearrangement joins TRBV2 to TRBJ1-1; 9 bases line up with TRBD1. This CDR3 has 14 amino acids. The trim removed 3 bases at V and 3 bases at J, leaving 2 bases unmatched. Germline V gives CDR1 SNHLY, CDR2 FYNNEI. CDR3 DNA sequence: TGTGCCAGCAGTGACTGGACAGGGGACACTGAAGCTTTCTTT. Encoded protein: CASSDWTGDTEAFF.

The chain has TRBV5-1 and TRBJ2-1, with D perhaps TRBD1 (6 bases). Trimming cost V 0 bases and J 9 bases, with 16 bases left between them. The CDR3 sequence is 15 residues long. Germline assignment: CDR1 SGHRS and CDR2 YFSETQ. The CDR3 reads CASSLGQGRFREQFF. The CDR3 DNA sequence: TGCGCCAGCAGCTTGGGTCAGGGGCGATTTCGTGAGCAGTTCTTC.

The V call is TRBV29-1, the J call TRBJ1-1; D is ambiguous. Trimming stripped 4 bases from V and 4 bases from J, with 10 bases between. CDR3 length: 12 amino acids. CDR1 and CDR2 from the germline V gene are SQVTM and ANQGSEA. The CDR3 bases are TGCAGCGTTGCTGGCGGAAGCACTGAAGCTTTCTTT. Protein: CSVAGGSTEAFF.

CDR3 loop: CATSSGGINNEQFF. Written as DNA, the CDR3 is TGCGCCACCTCTAGCGGGGGGATTAACAATGAGCAGTTCTTC. The V and J genes are TRBV5-1 and TRBJ2-1, with TRBD2 matching 11 bases. CDR1 and CDR2 from the germline V gene are SGHRS and YFSETQ. The CDR3 has 14 amino acids. V lost 9 bases, J lost 5 bases, and 7 bases stayed unmatched.

This clone came up a few times. This rearrangement joins TRBV4-2 to TRBJ1-2; tentative D call: TRBD1 (6 bases). Between the trimmed V and J ends, which lost 0 bases and 5 bases, there was a span of 13 bases. Germline CDR1 reads LGHNA; CDR2 reads YNFKEQ. The CDR3 sequence is 15 residues long. In DNA form, the CDR3 reads TGTGCCAGCAGCCAAGAAGGCAGGGGATCATATGGCTACACCTTC. Amino acid sequence: CASSQEGRGSYGYTF.

The chain recombines TRBV9 with TRBJ1-1, with unresolved D. The germline CDR1 and CDR2 sequences are SGDLS and YYNGEE. Trimming pared 0 bases from V and 2 bases from J, leaving 8 bases between. The length of the CDR3 is 14 residues. The CDR3 nucleotides are TGTGCCAGCAGCGTAGCTACGCTCAACACTGAAGCTTTCTTT. Protein: CASSVATLNTEAFF. Using reference TRBV9 and TRBJ1-1 for the parts outside the CDR3, the full variable domain is DSGVTQTPKHLITATGQRVTLRCSPRSGDLSVYWYQQSLDQGLQFLIQYYNGEERAKGNILERFSAQQFPDLHSELNLSSLELGDSALYFCASSVATLNTEAFFGQGTRLTVV.

V usage is TRBV6-5 and J usage is TRBJ2-3; possible D gene TRBD2, 5 bases. V was clipped by 2 bases and J by 2 bases, with 11 bases between them. This CDR3 comprises 15 residues. Germline CDR1 and CDR2: MNHEY and SVGAGI. This chain's CDR3 is CASSYKRIHTDTQYF. In DNA, the CDR3 is TGTGCCAGCAGTTACAAGCGGATTCACACAGATACGCAGTATTTT.

As DNA, the CDR3 is TGTGCCAGCAGTGACGCCCTCGCAGGAACAAATCAGCCCCAGCATTTT. Translated: CASSDALAGTNQPQHF. The rearrangement joins TRBV6-1 to TRBJ1-5, with D unresolved. The V gene lost 3 bases and the J gene lost 4 bases, with 16 bases spanning the gap. This CDR3 is built from 16 residues. Germline CDR1 reads MNHNS; CDR2 reads SASEGT.

CDR3 amino acids: CSVANRGSGTEAFF. The CDR3 nucleotides read TGCAGCGTCGCCAACAGGGGGTCTGGCACTGAAGCTTTCTTT. V and J are TRBV29-1 and TRBJ1-1; 8 positions agree with TRBD1. The J segment lost 4 bases and the V segment lost 6 bases, leaving 10 bases of the junction unmatched. This CDR3 region has 14 residues. Germline-derived CDR1 and CDR2 are SQVTM and ANQGSEA. The variable domain in full, completed from reference TRBV29-1 and TRBJ1-1, reads SAVISQKPSRDICQRGTSLTIQCQVDSQVTMMFWYRQQPGQSLTLIATANQGSEATYESGFVIDKFPISRPNLTFSTLTVSNMSPEDSSIYLCSVANRGSGTEAFFGQGTRLTVV.

The chain links TRBV5-1 to TRBJ1-5; D perhaps matches TRBD1 (5 bases). This CDR3 comprises 16 residues. In germline, CDR1 is SGHRS, CDR2 YFSETQ. V lost 5 bases to trimming and J lost 0 bases, with 15 bases between them. The CDR3 sequence is CASRREPGLSNQPQHF. In nucleotides, the CDR3 is TGCGCCAGCAGACGGGAACCGGGACTTAGCAATCAGCCCCAGCATTTT.

This rearrangement joins TRBV5-4 to TRBJ2-7, with 9 nucleotides matching TRBD2. The V and J ends lost 3 bases and 0 bases, in that order; junction bases with no gene match: 4. CDR1 and CDR2 from the germline V gene are SGHNT and YYREEE (reference sequence). This CDR3 has 15 residues. CDR3 nucleotide sequence: TGTGCCAGCAGCTCACCTAGCGGGAACTCCTACGAGCAGTACTTC. Amino acid sequence: CASSSPSGNSYEQYF.